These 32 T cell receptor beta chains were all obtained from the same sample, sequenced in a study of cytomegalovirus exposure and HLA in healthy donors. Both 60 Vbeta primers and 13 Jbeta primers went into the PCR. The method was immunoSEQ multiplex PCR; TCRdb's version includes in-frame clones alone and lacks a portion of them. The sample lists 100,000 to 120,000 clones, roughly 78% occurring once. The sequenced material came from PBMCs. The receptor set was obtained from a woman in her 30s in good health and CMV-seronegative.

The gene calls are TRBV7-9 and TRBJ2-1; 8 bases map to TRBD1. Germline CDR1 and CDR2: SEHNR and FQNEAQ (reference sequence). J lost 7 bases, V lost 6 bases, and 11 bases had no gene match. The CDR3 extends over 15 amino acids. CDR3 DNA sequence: TGTGCCAGCAGTTACCGGACAGGGAAGTGGAATGAGCAGTTCTTC. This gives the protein CASSYRTGKWNEQFF.

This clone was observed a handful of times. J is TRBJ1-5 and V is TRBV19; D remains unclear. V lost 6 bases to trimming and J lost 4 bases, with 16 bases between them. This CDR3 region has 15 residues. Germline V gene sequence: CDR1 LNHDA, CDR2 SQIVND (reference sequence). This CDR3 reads CASSILVEGNQPQHF. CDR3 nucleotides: TGTGCCAGTAGCATCCTTGTAGAGGGAAATCAGCCCCAGCATTTT.

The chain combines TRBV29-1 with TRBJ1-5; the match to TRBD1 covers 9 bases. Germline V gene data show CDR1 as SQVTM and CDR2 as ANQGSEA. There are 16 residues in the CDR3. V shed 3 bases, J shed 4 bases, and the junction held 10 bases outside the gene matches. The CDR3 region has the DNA TGCAGCGTTGAGAGAACAGGGGGCCTCGGAAATCAGCCCCAGCATTTT. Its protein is CSVERTGGLGNQPQHF.

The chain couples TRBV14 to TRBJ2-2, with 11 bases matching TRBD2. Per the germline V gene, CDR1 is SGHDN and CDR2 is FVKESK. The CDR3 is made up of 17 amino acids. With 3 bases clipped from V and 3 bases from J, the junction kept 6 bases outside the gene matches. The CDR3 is CASSHPGLADHTGELFF. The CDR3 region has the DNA TGTGCCAGCAGCCACCCGGGACTAGCGGACCACACCGGGGAGCTGTTTTTT.

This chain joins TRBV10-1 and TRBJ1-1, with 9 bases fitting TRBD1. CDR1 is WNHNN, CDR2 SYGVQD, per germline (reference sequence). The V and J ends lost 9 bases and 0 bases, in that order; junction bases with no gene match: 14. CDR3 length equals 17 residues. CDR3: CARSRRIRTGVNTEAFF. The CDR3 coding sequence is TGCGCCAGGTCCCGTCGGATTCGGACAGGGGTGAACACTGAAGCTTTCTTT.

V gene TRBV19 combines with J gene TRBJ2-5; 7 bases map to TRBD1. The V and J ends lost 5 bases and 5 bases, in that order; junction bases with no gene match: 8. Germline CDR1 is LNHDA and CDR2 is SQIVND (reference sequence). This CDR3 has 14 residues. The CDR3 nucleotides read TGTGCCAGTAGTCCGACAGGGTATTCCGAGACCCAGTACTTC. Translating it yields CASSPTGYSETQYF.

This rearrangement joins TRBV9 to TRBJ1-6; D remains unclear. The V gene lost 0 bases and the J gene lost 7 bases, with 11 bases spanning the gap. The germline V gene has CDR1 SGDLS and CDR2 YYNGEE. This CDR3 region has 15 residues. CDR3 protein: CASSVAALPNSPLHF. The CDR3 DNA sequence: TGTGCCAGCAGCGTAGCTGCACTGCCAAATTCACCCCTCCACTTT.

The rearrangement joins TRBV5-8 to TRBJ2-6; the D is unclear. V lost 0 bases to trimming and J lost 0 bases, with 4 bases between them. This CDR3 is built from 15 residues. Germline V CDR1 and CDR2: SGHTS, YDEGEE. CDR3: CASSLDNSGANVLTF. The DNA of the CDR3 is TGTGCCAGCAGCTTGGACAACTCTGGGGCCAACGTCCTGACTTTC.

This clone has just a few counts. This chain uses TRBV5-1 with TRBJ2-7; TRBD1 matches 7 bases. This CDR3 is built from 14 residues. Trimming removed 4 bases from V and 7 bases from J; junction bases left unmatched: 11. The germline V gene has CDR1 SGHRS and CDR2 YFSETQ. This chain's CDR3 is CASSVGLQGMEQYF. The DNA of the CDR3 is TGCGCCAGCAGCGTGGGCCTACAGGGGATGGAGCAGTACTTC.

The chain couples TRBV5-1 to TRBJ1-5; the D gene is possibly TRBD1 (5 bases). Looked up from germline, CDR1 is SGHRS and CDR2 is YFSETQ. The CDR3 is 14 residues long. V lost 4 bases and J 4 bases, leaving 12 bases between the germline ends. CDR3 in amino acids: CASSRDSLNQPQHF. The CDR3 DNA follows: TGCGCCAGCAGCCGAGACAGCCTAAATCAGCCCCAGCATTTT.

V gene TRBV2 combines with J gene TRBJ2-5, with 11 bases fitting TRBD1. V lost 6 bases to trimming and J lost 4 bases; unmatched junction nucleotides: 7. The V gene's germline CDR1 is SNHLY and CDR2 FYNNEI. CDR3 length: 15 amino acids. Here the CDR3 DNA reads TGTGCCAGCAGAATCACCGGGACAGGGGGAGAGACCCAGTACTTC. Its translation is CASRITGTGGETQYF.

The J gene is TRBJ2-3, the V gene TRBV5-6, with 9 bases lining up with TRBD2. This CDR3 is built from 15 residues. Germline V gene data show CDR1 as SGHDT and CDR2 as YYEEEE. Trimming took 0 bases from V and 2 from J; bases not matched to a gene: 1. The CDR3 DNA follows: TGTGCCAGCAGCTTGGGGACTAGCGACACAGATACGCAGTATTTT. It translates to CASSLGTSDTDTQYF. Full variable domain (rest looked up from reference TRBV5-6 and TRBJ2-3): DAGVTQSPTHLIKTRGQQVTLRCSPKSGHDTVSWYQQALGQGPQFIFQYYEEEERQRGNFPDRFSGHQFPNYSSELNVNALLLGDSALYLCASSLGTSDTDTQYFGPGTRLTVL.

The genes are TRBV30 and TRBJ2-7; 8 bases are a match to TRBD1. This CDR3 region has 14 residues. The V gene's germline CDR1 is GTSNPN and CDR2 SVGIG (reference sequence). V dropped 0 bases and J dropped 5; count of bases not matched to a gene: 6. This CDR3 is CAWSVFRGLNEQYF. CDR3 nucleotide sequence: TGTGCCTGGAGTGTATTCAGGGGGCTCAACGAGCAGTACTTC.

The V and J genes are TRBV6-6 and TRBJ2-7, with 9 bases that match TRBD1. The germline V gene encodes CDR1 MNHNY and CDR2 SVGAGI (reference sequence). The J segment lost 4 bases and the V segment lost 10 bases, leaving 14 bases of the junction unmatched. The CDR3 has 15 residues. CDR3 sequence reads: CATLPHPGQGYEQYF. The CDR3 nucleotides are TGTGCCACCCTCCCCCACCCGGGACAGGGTTACGAGCAGTACTTC.

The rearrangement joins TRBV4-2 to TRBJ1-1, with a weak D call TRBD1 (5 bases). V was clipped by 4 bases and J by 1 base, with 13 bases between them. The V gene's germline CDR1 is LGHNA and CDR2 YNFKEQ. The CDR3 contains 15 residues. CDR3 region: CASSPLGGWNTEAFF. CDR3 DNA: TGTGCCAGCAGCCCCCTCGGGGGATGGAACACTGAAGCTTTCTTT.

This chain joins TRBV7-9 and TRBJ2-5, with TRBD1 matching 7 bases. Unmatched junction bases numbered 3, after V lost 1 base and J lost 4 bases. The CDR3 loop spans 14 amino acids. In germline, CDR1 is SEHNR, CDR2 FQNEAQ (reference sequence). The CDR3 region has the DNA TGTGCCAGCAGCTTAGGGGGACAGCCAGAGACCCAGTACTTC. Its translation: CASSLGGQPETQYF.

The CDR3 loop reads CASSKVNKSSYNSPLHF. As DNA, the CDR3 is TGTGCCAGCAGCAAAGTAAATAAGAGCTCCTATAATTCACCCCTCCACTTT. The rearrangement links TRBV21-1 to TRBJ1-6. TRBV21-1 is a listed pseudogene. This CDR3 region has 17 residues.

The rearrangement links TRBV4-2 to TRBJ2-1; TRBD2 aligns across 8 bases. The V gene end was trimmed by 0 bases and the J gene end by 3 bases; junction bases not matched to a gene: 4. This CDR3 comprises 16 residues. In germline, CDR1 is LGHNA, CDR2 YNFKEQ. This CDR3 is CASSQEGSGSYNEQFF. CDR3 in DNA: TGTGCCAGCAGCCAAGAGGGGAGCGGGAGCTACAATGAGCAGTTCTTC.

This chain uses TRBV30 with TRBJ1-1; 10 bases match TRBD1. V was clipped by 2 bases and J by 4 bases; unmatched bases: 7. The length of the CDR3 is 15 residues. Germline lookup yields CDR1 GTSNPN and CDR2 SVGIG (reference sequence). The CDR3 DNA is TGTGCCTGGAGTCCCGGGACAGGGGTGAGCACTGAAGCTTTCTTT. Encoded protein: CAWSPGTGVSTEAFF.

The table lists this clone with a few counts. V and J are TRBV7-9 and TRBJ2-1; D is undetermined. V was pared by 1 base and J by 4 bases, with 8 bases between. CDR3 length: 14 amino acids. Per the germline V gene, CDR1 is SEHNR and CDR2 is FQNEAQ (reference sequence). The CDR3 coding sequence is TGTGCCAGCAGCTTAGAACGGTATTACAATGAGCAGTTCTTC. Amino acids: CASSLERYYNEQFF.

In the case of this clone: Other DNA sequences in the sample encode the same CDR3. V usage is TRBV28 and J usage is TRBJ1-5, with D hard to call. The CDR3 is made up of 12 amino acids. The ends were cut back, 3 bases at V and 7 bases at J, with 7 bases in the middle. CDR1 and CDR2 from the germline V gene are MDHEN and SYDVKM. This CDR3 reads CASSFSGQPQHF. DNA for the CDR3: TGTGCCAGCAGTTTCTCCGGGCAGCCCCAGCATTTT. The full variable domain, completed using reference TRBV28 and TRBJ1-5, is DVKVTQSSRYLVKRTGEKVFLECVQDMDHENMFWYRQDPGLGLRLIYFSYDVKMKEKGDIPEGYSVSREKKERFSLILESASTNQTSMYLCASSFSGQPQHFGDGTRLSIL.

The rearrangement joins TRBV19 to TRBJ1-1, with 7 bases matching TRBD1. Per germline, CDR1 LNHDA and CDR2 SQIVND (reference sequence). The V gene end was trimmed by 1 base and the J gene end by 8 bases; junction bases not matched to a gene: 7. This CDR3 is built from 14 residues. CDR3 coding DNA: TGTGCCAGTAGTATAGGGGGACAGAGTGTCGAAGCTTTCTTT. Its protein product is CASSIGGQSVEAFF.

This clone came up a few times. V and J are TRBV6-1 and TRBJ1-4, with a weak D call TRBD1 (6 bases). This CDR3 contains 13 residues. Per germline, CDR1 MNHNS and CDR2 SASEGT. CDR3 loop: CGSRGATNEKLFF. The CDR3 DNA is TGTGGCTCCAGGGGTGCAACTAATGAAAAACTGTTTTTT.

The CDR3 nucleotides read TGTGCCAGCAGCCCCGGACTAGCGGTAGACAATGAGCAGTTCTTC. The encoded protein is CASSPGLAVDNEQFF. The chain couples TRBV27 to TRBJ2-1; 10 nucleotides line up with TRBD2. J was trimmed by 5 bases and V by 6 bases; bases with no gene match: 7. Per germline, CDR1 MNHEY and CDR2 SMNVEV (reference sequence). The length of the CDR3 is 15 residues.

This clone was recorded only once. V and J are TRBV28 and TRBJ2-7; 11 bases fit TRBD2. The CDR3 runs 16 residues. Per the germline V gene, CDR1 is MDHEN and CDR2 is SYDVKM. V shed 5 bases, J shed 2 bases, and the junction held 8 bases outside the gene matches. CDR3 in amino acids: CASSLGGLAGPYEQYF. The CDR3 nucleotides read TGTGCCAGCAGTCTCGGCGGACTAGCGGGCCCCTACGAGCAGTACTTC.

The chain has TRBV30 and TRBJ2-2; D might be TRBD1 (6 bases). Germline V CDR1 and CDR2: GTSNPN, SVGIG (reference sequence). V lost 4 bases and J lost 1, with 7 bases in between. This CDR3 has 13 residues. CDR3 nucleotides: TGTGCCTGGACGACAGGGAACACCGGGGAGCTGTTTTTT. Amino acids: CAWTTGNTGELFF.

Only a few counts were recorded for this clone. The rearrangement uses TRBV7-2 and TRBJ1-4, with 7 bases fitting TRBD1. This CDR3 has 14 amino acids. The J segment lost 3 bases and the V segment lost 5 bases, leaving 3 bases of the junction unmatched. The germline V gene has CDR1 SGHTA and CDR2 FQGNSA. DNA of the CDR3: TGTGCCAGCAGCCCGACAGGGCCTAATGAAAAACTGTTTTTT. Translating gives CASSPTGPNEKLFF.

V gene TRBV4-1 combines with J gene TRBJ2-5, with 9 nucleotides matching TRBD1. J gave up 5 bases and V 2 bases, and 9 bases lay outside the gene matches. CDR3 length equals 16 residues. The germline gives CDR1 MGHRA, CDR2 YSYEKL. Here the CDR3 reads CASSQKPPGQGETQYF. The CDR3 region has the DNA TGCGCCAGCAGCCAAAAACCTCCGGGACAGGGCGAGACCCAGTACTTC.

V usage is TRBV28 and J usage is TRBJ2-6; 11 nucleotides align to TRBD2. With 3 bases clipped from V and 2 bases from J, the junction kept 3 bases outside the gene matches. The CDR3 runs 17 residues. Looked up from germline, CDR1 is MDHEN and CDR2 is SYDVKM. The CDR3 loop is CASSLILAGAGANVLTF. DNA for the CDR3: TGTGCCAGCAGTTTGATACTAGCGGGAGCTGGGGCCAACGTCCTGACTTTC.

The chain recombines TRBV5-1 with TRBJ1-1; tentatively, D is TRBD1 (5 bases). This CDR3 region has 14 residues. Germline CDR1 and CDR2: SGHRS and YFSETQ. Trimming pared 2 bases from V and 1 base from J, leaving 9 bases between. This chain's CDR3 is CASSLDSGNTEAFF. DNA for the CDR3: TGCGCCAGCAGCTTAGACAGTGGGAACACTGAAGCTTTCTTT.

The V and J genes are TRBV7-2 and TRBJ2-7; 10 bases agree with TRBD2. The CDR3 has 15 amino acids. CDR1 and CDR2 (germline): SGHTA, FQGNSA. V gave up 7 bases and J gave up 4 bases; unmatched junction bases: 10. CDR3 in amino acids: CASKLGLAANYEQYF. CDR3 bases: TGTGCCAGCAAACTAGGACTAGCGGCAAATTACGAGCAGTACTTC. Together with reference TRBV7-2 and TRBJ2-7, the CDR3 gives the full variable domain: GAGVSQSPSNKVTEKGKDVELRCDPISGHTALYWYRQSLGQGLEFLIYFQGNSAPDKSGLPSDRFSAERTGGSVSTLTIQRTQQEDSAVYLCASKLGLAANYEQYFGPGTRLTVT.

This CDR3 reads CSVLVSGANVLTF. The CDR3 coding sequence is TGCAGCGTCTTAGTCTCTGGGGCCAACGTCCTGACTTTC. The V and J genes are TRBV29-1 and TRBJ2-6; D not certain. CDR1 and CDR2 from the germline V gene are SQVTM and ANQGSEA. Trimming pared 6 bases from V and 0 bases from J, leaving 6 bases between. The CDR3 runs to 13 residues. The full variable domain, with the rest looked up from reference TRBV29-1 and TRBJ2-6, is SAVISQKPSRDICQRGTSLTIQCQVDSQVTMMFWYRQQPGQSLTLIATANQGSEATYESGFVIDKFPISRPNLTFSTLTVSNMSPEDSSIYLCSVLVSGANVLTFGAGSRLTVL.